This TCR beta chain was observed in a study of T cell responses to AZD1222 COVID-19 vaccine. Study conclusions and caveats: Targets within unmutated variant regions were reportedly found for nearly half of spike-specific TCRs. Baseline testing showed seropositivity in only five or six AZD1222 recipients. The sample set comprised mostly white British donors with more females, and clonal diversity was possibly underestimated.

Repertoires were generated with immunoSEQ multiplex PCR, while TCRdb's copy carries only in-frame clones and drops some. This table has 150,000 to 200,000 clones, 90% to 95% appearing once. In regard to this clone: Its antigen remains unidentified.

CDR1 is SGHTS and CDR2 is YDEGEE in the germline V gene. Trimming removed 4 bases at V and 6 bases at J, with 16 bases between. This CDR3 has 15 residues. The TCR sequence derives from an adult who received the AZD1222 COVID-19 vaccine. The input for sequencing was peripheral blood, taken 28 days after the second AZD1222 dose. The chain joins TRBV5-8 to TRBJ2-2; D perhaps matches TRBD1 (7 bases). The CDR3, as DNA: TGTGCCAGCAGCAGGGCAGGGGGGAAAGCCGGGGAGCTGTTTTTT. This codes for CASSRAGGKAGELFF.